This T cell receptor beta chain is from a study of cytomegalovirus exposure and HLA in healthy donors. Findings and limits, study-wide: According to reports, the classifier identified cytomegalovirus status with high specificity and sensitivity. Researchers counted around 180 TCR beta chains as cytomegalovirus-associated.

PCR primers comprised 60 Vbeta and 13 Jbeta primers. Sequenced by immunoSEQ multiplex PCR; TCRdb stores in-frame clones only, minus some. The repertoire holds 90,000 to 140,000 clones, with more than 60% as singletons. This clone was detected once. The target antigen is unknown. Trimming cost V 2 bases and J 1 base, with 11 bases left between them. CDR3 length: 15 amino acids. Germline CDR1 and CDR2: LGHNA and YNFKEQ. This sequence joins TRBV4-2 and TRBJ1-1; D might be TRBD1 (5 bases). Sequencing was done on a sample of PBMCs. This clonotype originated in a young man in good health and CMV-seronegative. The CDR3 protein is CASSQFPQGNTEAFF. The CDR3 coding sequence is TGTGCCAGCAGCCAATTCCCCCAGGGGAACACTGAAGCTTTCTTT.